The source of this T cell receptor beta chain is a study of regulatory T cells in long-lasting Graves disease. Arm-PCR with iRepertoire HTBI primers amplified the CDR3 regions for these TCR beta libraries. TCRdb itself ran the multiplex PCR reads through MiXCR, one entry per CDR3 protein. The sample carries some 340,000 distinct CDR3 sequences, approximately 12% recorded once. Sample time point: newly diagnosed GD, antithyroid drugs for less than 3 months. Construction of the TCR library relied on RNA isolated from PBMCs. Points on this clonotype: This may be a read error: a much more frequent sequence differs by one nucleotide.

The CDR3 contains 15 residues. CDR1 and CDR2 (germline): SGHTA, FQGTGA. These records were also assigned to another study, of T cells in Graves' hyperthyroidism and ophthalmopathy. This second report adds: Graves' hyperthyroidism is called stable when ophthalmopathy does not progress within 18 months. The TCR CDR3 was amplified in a first-round RT-PCR using the HTBI primer set.

The V and J genes are TRBV7-3 and TRBJ2-1, with 7 bases identical to TRBD2. The sample was peripheral blood mononuclear cells (PBMCs), taken at new diagnosis, from a patient treated with antithyroid drugs. This receptor was obtained from a woman under 30 with Graves disease. CDR3: CASSFYSGQYNGQFF. DNA for the CDR3: TGTGCCAGCAGCTTTTATAGCGGGCAATACAATGGGCAGTTCTTC.